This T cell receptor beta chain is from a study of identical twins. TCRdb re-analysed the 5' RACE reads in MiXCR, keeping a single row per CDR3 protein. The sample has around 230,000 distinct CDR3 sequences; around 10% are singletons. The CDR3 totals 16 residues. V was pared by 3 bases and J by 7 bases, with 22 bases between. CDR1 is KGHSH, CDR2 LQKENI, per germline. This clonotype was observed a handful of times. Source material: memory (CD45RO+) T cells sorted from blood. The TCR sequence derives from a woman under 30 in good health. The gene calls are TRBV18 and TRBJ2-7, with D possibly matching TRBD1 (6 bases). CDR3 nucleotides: TGTGCCAGCTCACCCATCGGTCTGTCAGGGGAGCGGGAGCAGTACTTC. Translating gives CASSPIGLSGEREQYF.